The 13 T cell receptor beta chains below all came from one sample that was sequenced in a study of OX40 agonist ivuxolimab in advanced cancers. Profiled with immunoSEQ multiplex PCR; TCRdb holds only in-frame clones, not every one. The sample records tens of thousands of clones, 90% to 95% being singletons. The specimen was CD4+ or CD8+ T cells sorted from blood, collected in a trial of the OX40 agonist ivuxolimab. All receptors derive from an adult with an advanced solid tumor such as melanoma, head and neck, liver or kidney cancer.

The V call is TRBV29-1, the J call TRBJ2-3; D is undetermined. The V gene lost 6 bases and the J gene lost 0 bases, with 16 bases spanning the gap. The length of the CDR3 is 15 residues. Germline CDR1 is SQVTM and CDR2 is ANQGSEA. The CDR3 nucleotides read TGCAGCGTCGAACCGACCGAGGACAGCACAGATACGCAGTATTTT. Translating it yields CSVEPTEDSTDTQYF.

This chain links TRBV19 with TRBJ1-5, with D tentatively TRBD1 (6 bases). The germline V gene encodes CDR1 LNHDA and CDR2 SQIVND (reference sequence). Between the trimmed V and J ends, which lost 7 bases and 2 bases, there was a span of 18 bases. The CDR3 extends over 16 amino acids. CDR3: CASTWDMRDGNQPQHF. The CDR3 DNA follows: TGTGCCAGTACCTGGGACATGAGGGATGGCAATCAGCCCCAGCATTTT.

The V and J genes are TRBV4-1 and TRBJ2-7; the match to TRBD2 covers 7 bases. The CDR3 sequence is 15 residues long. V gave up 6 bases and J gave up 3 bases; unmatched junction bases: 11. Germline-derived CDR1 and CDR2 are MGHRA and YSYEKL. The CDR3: CASSSLVGTNYEQYF. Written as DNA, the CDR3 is TGCGCCAGCAGTTCGCTCGTCGGGACTAACTACGAGCAGTACTTC.

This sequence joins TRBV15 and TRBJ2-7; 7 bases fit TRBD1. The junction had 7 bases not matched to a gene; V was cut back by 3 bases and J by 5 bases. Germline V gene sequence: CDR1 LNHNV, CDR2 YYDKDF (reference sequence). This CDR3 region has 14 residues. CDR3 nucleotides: TGTGCCACCAGCAGCCTTCCGGGACAGAACGAGCAGTACTTC. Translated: CATSSLPGQNEQYF.

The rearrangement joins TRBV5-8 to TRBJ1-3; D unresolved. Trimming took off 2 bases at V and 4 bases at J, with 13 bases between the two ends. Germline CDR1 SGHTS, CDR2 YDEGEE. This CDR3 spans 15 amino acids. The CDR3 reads CASSFSGQPGNTIYF. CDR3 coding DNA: TGTGCCAGCAGCTTTTCGGGTCAGCCGGGAAACACCATATATTTT.

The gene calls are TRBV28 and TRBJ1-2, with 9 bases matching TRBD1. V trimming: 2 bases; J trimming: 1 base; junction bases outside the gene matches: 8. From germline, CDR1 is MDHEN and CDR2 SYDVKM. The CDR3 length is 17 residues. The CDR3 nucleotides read TGTGCCAGCAGTTTAAGGGGGGACAGGGTATTTAACTATGGCTACACCTTC. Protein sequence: CASSLRGDRVFNYGYTF.

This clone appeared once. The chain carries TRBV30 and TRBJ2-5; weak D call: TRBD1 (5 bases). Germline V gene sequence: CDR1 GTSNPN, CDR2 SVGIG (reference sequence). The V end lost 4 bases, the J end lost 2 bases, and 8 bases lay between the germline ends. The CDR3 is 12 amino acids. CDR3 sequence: CAWNRLQETQYF. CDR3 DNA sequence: TGTGCCTGGAACAGGTTGCAAGAGACCCAGTACTTC.

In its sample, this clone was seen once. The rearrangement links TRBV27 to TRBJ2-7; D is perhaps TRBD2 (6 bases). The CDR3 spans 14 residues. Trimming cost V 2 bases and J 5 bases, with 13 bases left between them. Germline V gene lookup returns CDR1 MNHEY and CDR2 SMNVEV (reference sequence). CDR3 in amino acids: CASSLGLAIHEQYF. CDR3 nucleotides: TGTGCCAGCAGTTTAGGCCTAGCGATACACGAGCAGTACTTC.

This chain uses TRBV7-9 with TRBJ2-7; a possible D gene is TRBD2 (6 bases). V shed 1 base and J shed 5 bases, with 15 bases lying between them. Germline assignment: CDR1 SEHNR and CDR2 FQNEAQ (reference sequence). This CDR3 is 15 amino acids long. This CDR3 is CASSLVQEGVHEQYF. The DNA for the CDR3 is TGTGCCAGCAGCTTAGTACAGGAGGGCGTCCACGAGCAGTACTTC.

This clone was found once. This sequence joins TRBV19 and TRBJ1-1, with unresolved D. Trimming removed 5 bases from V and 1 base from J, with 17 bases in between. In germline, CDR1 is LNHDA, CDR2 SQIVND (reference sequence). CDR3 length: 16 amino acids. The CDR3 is CASSASSGGGNTEAFF. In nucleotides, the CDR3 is TGTGCCAGTAGTGCATCTTCGGGCGGAGGGAACACTGAAGCTTTCTTT.

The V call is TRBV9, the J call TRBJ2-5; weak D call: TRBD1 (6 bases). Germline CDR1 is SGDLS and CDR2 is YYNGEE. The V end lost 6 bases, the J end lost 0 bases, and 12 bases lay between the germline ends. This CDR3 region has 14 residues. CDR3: CASTPQGNQETQYF. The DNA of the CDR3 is TGTGCCAGCACTCCACAGGGAAACCAAGAGACCCAGTACTTC.

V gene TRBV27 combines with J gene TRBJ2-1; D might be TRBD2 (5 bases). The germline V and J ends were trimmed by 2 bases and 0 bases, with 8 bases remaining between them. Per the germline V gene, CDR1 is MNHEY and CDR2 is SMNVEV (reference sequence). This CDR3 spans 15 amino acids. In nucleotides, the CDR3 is TGTGCCAGCAGTTTACTCGGGGACTCCTACAATGAGCAGTTCTTC. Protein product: CASSLLGDSYNEQFF.

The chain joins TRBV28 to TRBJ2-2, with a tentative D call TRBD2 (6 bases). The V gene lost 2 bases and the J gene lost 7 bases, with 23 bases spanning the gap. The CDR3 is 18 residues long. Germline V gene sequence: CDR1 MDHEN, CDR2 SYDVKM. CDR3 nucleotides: TGTGCCAGCAGTTTACGACCCGGACTATCCGAGGTGGGCGGGGAGCTGTTTTTT. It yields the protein CASSLRPGLSEVGGELFF.